The entry below gives a single T cell receptor (beta chain) sequence along with its context. Trimming cost V 2 bases and J 0 bases; bases outside gene matches: 4. The CDR3 is 16 residues long. Germline V CDR1 and CDR2: SGHRS, YFSETQ. These data originate in a study of blood T cell repertoires in COVID-19. Sequencing used immunoSEQ multiplex PCR; TCRdb keeps in-frame clones, though not all of them. The data contain fewer than 500,000 clones, roughly 90% of them singletons. The chain combines TRBV5-1 with TRBJ2-2; 7 bases align to TRBD1. The sequence was obtained from a woman in her twenties or thirties with acute COVID-19. The sequencing input was PBMCs or T cells enriched from blood (not recorded which). The CDR3 DNA reads as TGCGCCAGCAGCTTACCCGGGACAGCGAACACCGGGGAGCTGTTTTTT. The encoded protein is CASSLPGTANTGELFF.